This T cell receptor (beta chain) was documented in a study of human T cells and chemical hapten exposure. The CDR3 sequence is 15 residues long. The V end lost 7 bases, the J end lost 3 bases, and 16 bases lay between the germline ends. Germline V gene data show CDR1 as SGHTA and CDR2 as FQGNSA. Time point reported: pre-sensitization, week 0. Specified treatment: therapeutic diphenylcyclopropenone sensitization with weekly scalp DPC. This clonotype was picked up a small number of times. TCRdb fed the RACE reads into MiXCR, producing one record per CDR3 protein. The data show roughly 51,000 distinct CDR3 sequences, over 9% seen once.

The sample in question was whole blood, obtained in connection with sensitization to the hapten diphenylcyclopropenone (DPC). V usage is TRBV7-2 and J usage is TRBJ2-1; D is possibly TRBD1 (6 bases). The clonotype comes from a man aged 40-55 years with alopecia areata. Some clones in this sample may be carry-over from other donors' samples. The CDR3 nucleotides are TGTGCCAGCAACAAGGGACACCTCGGCTACAATGAGCAGTTCTTC. This encodes CASNKGHLGYNEQFF.